Presented here are 11 T cell receptor beta chains from one specimen sequenced in a study of T cells in Graves' hyperthyroidism and ophthalmopathy. The source material, RNA transcripts, was used to amplify TCR beta CDR3 regions. In the first-round RT-PCR of the TCR CDR3, the HTBI primer set was used. TCRdb reanalysed the multiplex PCR reads using MiXCR and keeps one entry per CDR3 protein. Of 400,000 or so distinct CDR3 sequences in the sample, approximately 16% were seen once. The sample consisted of blood. These receptors were collected from a woman in her sixties with Graves' ophthalmopathy.

This clonotype was found many times. The CDR3 loop is CSVSTSGANTGELFF. In nucleotides, the CDR3 is TGCAGTGTTTCGACTAGCGGGGCGAACACCGGGGAGCTGTTTTTT. The J gene is TRBJ2-2, the V gene TRBV20-1, with TRBD2 identical over 11 bases. This CDR3 is built from 15 residues. Germline assignment: CDR1 DFQATT and CDR2 SNEGSKA (reference sequence). The V gene end was trimmed by 7 bases and the J gene end by 0 bases; junction bases not matched to a gene: 4.

Ten or more counts support this clonotype. The CDR3 DNA sequence: TGTGCCAGCAGTGACTCAGGGAATAATTCACCCCTCCACTTT. Its protein product is CASSDSGNNSPLHF. The chain joins TRBV2 to TRBJ1-6; D is perhaps TRBD1 (5 bases). Germline V gives CDR1 SNHLY, CDR2 FYNNEI. The CDR3 has 14 residues. Trimming removed 3 bases from V and 5 bases from J, with 8 bases in between. Together with reference TRBV2 and TRBJ1-6, the CDR3 gives the full variable domain: EPEVTQTPSHQVTQMGQEVILRCVPISNHLYFYWYRQILGQKVEFLVSFYNNEISEKSEIFDDQFSVERPDGSNFTLKIRSTKLEDSAMYFCASSDSGNNSPLHFGNGTRLTVT.

This clonotype has ten or more counts. The gene calls are TRBV5-1 and TRBJ2-3; TRBD1 might be the D (6 bases). The CDR3 is 15 residues long. The V gene lost 4 bases and the J gene lost 0 bases, with 12 bases spanning the gap. Germline-derived CDR1 and CDR2 are SGHRS and YFSETQ. The CDR3 sequence: CASSPGQLSTDTQYF. The CDR3 nucleotides are TGCGCCAGCAGCCCTGGACAGCTTAGCACAGATACGCAGTATTTT.

The V gene is TRBV10-3, the J gene TRBJ1-1, with D possibly matching TRBD1 (6 bases). The germline CDR1 and CDR2 sequences are ENHRY and SYGVKD. Between the trimmed V and J ends, which lost 0 bases and 1 base, there was a span of 9 bases. CDR3 length equals 15 residues. This CDR3 reads CAISESRGRNTEAFF. In nucleotides, the CDR3 is TGTGCCATCAGTGAGTCGAGGGGGAGGAACACTGAAGCTTTCTTT.

V usage is TRBV12-3 or TRBV12-4 and J usage is TRBJ2-5; D remains unclear. V was shortened by 6 bases and J by 1 base, with 15 bases between the two germline ends. The CDR3 loop spans 15 amino acids. In DNA, the CDR3 is TGTGCCAGCAGCTGGGCCTCGCCATCCCAAGAGACCCAGTACTTC. It yields the protein CASSWASPSQETQYF.

This clonotype was counted ten times or more. The gene calls are TRBV30 and TRBJ2-7, with 8 bases fitting TRBD2. Looked up from germline, CDR1 is GTSNPN and CDR2 is SVGIG (reference sequence). V was clipped by 5 bases and J by 6 bases; unmatched bases: 12. The length of the CDR3 is 14 residues. The CDR3 bases are TGTGCCTGGGACATAGCGGGATCCCAGACCGAGCAGTACTTC. Its translation: CAWDIAGSQTEQYF.

Ten or more counts support this clonotype. The genes are TRBV29-1 and TRBJ2-3, with D unresolved. Trimming removed 6 bases from V and 1 base from J, with 11 bases in between. From germline, CDR1 is SQVTM and CDR2 ANQGSEA. The CDR3 is made up of 13 amino acids. The CDR3 sequence is CSVRGPGTDTQYF. CDR3 DNA: TGCAGCGTCCGCGGACCCGGCACAGATACGCAGTATTTT.

This clonotype turned up a few times. The chain has TRBV7-9 and TRBJ1-2; no reliable D call. This CDR3 has 12 amino acids. Trimming took off 3 bases at V and 7 bases at J, with 9 bases between the two ends. Germline CDR1 and CDR2: SEHNR and FQNEAQ (reference sequence). The CDR3 region has the DNA TGTGCCAGCAGCTTCCCCGGCGCTGGCTACACCTTC. It encodes CASSFPGAGYTF.

This clonotype was observed many times. The V and J genes are TRBV24-1 and TRBJ2-7; 11 bases map to TRBD2. Germline trimming cut 8 bases from V and 3 bases from J; bases unmatched to any gene: 5. The CDR3 extends over 14 amino acids. Germline V lookup: CDR1 KGHDR, CDR2 SFDVKD. CDR3 coding DNA: TGTGCCACCAAACGAGGGACTAGCGGCTACGAGCAGTACTTC. Translation: CATKRGTSGYEQYF.

Ten or more counts support this clonotype. The chain couples TRBV11-2 to TRBJ1-3; unclear D gene. Germline lookup yields CDR1 SGHAT and CDR2 FQNNGV. Trimming cost V 5 bases and J 0 bases, with 8 bases left between them. The CDR3 contains 14 residues. The CDR3: CASSSIRSGNTIYF. CDR3 sequence (DNA): TGTGCCAGCAGCAGTATCCGCTCTGGAAACACCATATATTTT.

This clonotype came up many times. The V gene is TRBV12-3 or TRBV12-4, the J gene TRBJ1-5; D gene unclear. Trimming removed 7 bases from V and 2 bases from J, with 9 bases in between. The CDR3 contains 13 residues. This CDR3 reads CASTIGGNQPQHF. CDR3 DNA sequence: TGTGCCAGCACCATAGGAGGCAATCAGCCCCAGCATTTT.